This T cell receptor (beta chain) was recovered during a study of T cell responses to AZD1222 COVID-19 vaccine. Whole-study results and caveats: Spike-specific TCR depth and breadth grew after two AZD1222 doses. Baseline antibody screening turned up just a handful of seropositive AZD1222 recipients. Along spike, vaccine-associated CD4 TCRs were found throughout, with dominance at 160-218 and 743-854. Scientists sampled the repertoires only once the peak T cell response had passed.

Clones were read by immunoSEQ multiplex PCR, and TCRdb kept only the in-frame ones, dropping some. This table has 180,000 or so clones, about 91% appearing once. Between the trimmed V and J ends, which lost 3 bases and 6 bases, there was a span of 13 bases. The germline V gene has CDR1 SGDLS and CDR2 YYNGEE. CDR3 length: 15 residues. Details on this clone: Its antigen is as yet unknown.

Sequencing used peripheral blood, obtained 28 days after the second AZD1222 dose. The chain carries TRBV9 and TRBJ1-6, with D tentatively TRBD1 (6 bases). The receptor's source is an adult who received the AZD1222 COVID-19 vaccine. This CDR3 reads CASSALQGINSPLHF. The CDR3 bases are TGTGCCAGCAGCGCCCTGCAGGGGATTAATTCACCCCTCCACTTT.